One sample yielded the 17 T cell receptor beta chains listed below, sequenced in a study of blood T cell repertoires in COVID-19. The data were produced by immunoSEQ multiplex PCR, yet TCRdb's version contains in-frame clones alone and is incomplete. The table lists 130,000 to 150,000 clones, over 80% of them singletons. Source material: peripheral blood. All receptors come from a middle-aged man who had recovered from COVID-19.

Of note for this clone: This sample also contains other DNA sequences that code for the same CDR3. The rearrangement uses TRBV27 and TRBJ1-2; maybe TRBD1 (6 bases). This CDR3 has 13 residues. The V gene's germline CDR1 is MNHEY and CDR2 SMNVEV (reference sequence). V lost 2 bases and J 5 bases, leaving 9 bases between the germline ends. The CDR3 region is CASSLNRAYGYTF. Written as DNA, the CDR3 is TGTGCCAGCAGTTTAAACAGGGCATATGGCTACACCTTC.

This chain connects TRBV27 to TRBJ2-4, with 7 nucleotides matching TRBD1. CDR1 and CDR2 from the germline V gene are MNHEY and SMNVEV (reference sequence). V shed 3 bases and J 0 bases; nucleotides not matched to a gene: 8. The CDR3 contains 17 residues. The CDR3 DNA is TGTGCCAGCAGTTTGACCCGGGACAGCTTAGCCAAAAACATTCAGTACTTC. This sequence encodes CASSLTRDSLAKNIQYF.

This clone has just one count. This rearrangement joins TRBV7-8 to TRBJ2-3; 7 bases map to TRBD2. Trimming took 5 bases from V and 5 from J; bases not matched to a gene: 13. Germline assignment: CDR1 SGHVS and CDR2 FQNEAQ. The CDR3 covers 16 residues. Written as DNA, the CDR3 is TGTGCCAGCAGCCCTCGGGACTACAGTAAAGGAGATACGCAGTATTTT. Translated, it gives CASSPRDYSKGDTQYF.

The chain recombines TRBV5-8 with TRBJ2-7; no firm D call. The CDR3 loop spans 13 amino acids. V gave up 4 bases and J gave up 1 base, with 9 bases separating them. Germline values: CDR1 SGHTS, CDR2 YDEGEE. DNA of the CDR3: TGTGCCAGCAGCACACCGCCGTCCTACGAGCAGTACTTC. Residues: CASSTPPSYEQYF.

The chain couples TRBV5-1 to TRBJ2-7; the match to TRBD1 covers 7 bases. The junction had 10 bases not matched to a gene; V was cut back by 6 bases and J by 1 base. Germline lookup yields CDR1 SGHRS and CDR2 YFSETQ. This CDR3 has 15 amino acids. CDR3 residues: CASTVKRTGSYEQYF. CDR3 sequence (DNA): TGCGCCAGCACAGTTAAAAGGACAGGTTCCTACGAGCAGTACTTC.

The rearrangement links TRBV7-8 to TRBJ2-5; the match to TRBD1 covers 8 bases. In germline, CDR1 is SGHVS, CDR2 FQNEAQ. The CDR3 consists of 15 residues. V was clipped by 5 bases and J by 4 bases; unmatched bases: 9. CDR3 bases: TGTGCCAGCAGCCGGAACAGGGGGGCTGGAGAGACCCAGTACTTC. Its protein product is CASSRNRGAGETQYF.

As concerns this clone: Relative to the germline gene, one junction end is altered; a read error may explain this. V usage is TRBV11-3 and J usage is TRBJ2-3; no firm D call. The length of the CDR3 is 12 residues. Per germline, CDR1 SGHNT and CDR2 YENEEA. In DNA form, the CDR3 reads TGTGCCAGCGGCTTTCACACAGATACGCAGTATTTT. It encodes CASGFHTDTQYF.

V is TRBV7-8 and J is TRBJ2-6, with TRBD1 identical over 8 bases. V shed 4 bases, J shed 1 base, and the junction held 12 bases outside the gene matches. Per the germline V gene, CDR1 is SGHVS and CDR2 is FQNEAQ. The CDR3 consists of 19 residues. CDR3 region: CASSSFGTGRRSGANVLTF. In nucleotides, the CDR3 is TGTGCCAGCAGCTCCTTCGGGACAGGCCGAAGGTCTGGGGCCAACGTCCTGACTTTC.

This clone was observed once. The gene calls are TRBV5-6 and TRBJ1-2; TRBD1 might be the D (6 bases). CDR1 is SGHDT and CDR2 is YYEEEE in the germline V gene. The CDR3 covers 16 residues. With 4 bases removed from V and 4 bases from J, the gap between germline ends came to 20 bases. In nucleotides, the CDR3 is TGTGCCAGCAGCCGGAGTATTGAGAGAGGGGGCTATGGCTACACCTTC. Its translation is CASSRSIERGGYGYTF.

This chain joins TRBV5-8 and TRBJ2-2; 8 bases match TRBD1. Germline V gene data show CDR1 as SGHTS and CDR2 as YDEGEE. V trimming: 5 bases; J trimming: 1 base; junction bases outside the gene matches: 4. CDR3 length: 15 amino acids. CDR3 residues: CASRWGQVNTGELFF. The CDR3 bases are TGTGCCAGCAGGTGGGGACAGGTGAACACCGGGGAGCTGTTTTTT.

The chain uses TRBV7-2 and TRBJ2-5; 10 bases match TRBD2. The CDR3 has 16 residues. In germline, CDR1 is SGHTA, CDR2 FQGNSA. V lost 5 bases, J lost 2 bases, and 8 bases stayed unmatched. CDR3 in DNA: TGTGCCAGCAGCACGGGTGGGGGACTAGCGCAAGAGACCCAGTACTTC. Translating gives CASSTGGGLAQETQYF. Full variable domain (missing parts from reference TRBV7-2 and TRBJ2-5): GAGVSQSPSNKVTEKGKDVELRCDPISGHTALYWYRQSLGQGLEFLIYFQGNSAPDKSGLPSDRFSAERTGGSVSTLTIQRTQQEDSAVYLCASSTGGGLAQETQYFGPGTRLLVL.

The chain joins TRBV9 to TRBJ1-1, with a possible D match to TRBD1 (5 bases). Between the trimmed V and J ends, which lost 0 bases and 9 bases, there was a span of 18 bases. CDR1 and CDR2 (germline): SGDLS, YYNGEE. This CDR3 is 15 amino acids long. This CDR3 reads CASSVGSAGMEQAFF. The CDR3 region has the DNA TGTGCCAGCAGCGTAGGGTCCGCAGGGATGGAGCAAGCTTTCTTT.

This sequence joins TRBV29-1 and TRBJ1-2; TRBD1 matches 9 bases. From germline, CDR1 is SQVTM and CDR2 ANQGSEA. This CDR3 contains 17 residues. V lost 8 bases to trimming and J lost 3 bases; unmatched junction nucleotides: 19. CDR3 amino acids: CSPRQGGLIIPYYGYTF. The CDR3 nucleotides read TGCAGCCCCAGACAGGGGGGACTCATCATCCCGTACTATGGCTACACCTTC.

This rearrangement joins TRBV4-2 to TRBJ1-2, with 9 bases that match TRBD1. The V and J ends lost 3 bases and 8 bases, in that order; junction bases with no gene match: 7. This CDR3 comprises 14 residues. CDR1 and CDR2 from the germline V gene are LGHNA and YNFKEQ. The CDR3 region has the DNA TGTGCCAGCAGCCAGGACAGGGGCCAAGGGGGCTACACCTTC. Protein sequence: CASSQDRGQGGYTF.

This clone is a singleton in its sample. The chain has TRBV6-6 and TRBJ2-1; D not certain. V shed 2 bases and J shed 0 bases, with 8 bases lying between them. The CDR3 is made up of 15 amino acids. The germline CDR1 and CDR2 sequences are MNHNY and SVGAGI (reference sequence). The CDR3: CASSYLYSSYNEQFF. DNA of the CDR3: TGTGCCAGCAGTTACCTCTACTCCTCCTACAATGAGCAGTTCTTC.

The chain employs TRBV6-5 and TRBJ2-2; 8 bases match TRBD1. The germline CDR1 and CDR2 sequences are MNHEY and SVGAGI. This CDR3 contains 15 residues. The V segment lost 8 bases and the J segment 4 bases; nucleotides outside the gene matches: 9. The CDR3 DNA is TGTGCCAGCTGGTTAGGACAGGGTGTCACCGGGGAGCTGTTTTTT. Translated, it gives CASWLGQGVTGELFF.

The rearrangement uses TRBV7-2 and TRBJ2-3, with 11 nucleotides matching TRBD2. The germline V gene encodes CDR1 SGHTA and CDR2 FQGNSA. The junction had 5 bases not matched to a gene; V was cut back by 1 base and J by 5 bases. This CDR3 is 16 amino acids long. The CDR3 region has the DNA TGTGCCAGCAGCTTAGTGTCTAGCGGGGGGAAAGATACGCAGTATTTT. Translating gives CASSLVSSGGKDTQYF.